This TCR beta chain was obtained from a study of CXCR3-negative and CXCR3-positive naive CD8 T cells. With UMI labels, 5' RACE was used to prepare the TRB cDNA libraries. From the 5' RACE reads, TCRdb lists one entry per CDR3 protein and no DNA. Its table lists 110,000 or so distinct CDR3 sequences. Turning to this clonotype: Its target is unknown.

Notes on the study in general: TRB CDR3 hydrophobicity was greater in CXCR3-positive naive cells than in CXCR3-negative naive cells.

The receptor was derived from a human donor in good health. Some clones in this sample may be carry-over from other donors' samples. Sequenced: naive CXCR3+ CD8+ T cells from blood. The subset denotes: CD45RO-CCR7+CD27+CD95- naive CD8+ T cells expressing CXCR3 (TNR3+).

CDR3 loop: CASSPEPGQYYNEQFF. V and J are TRBV3-1 and TRBJ2-1; TCRdb designates TRBD1, a call that cannot be tested without DNA. Germline V gene lookup returns CDR1 LGHDT and CDR2 YNNKEL (reference sequence). CDR3 size: 16 residues.